The next 15 T cell receptor beta chains were all read from a single sample in a study of blood T cell repertoires in COVID-19. Profiling relied on immunoSEQ multiplex PCR, and the TCRdb table lists in-frame clones only, not all of them. The sample yields roughly 150,000 clones, approximately 79% seen once. Sequenced material: PBMCs or T cells enriched from blood (not recorded which). All receptors come from a woman in her seventies in a cohort exposed to, infected with or recovered from COVID-19 (not recorded which).

The gene calls are TRBV7-2 and TRBJ1-1, with 8 bases that match TRBD1. Trimming cost V 5 bases and J 1 base; bases outside gene matches: 6. In germline, CDR1 is SGHTA, CDR2 FQGNSA. CDR3 length: 15 residues. CDR3 sequence (DNA): TGTGCCAGCAGCGTCCAGGGGGCTCAGAACACTGAAGCTTTCTTT. This translates into CASSVQGAQNTEAFF. Full variable domain (outside the CDR3, taken from reference TRBV7-2 and TRBJ1-1): GAGVSQSPSNKVTEKGKDVELRCDPISGHTALYWYRQSLGQGLEFLIYFQGNSAPDKSGLPSDRFSAERTGGSVSTLTIQRTQQEDSAVYLCASSVQGAQNTEAFFGQGTRLTVV.

In its sample, this clone was seen a few times. The CDR3 bases are TGTGCCAGCAGCCGACAGGTACCTACGGTGAACACCGGGGAGCTGTTTTTT. Protein: CASSRQVPTVNTGELFF. This chain uses TRBV7-9 with TRBJ2-2, with a tentative D call TRBD1 (6 bases). Germline V gene lookup returns CDR1 SEHNR and CDR2 FQNEAQ (reference sequence). The CDR3 has 17 residues. Trimming took off 5 bases at V and 1 base at J, with 17 bases between the two ends.

The V call is TRBV24-1, the J call TRBJ2-2; tentative D call: TRBD1 (6 bases). The germline CDR1 and CDR2 sequences are KGHDR and SFDVKD. V was cut by 3 bases and J by 1 base, with 11 bases left in between. This CDR3 contains 16 residues. CDR3 region: CATSDGGRGNTGELFF. In DNA, the CDR3 is TGTGCCACCAGTGATGGGGGCAGGGGGAACACCGGGGAGCTGTTTTTT.

The chain combines TRBV5-5 with TRBJ1-5, with unresolved D. The CDR3 is 13 amino acids. V lost 1 base, J lost 5 bases, and 7 bases lay in between. Germline V gene lookup returns CDR1 SGHKS and CDR2 YYEKEE (reference sequence). This chain's CDR3 is CASSLRHYQPQHF. CDR3 DNA: TGTGCCAGCAGCTTGCGACACTATCAGCCCCAGCATTTT.

CDR3: CASSFGTDTQYF. DNA for the CDR3: TGTGCCAGCAGCTTCGGCACAGATACGCAGTATTTT. This chain uses TRBV5-5 with TRBJ2-3, with D uncertain. Trimming stripped 2 bases from V and 1 base from J, with 2 bases between. Looked up from germline, CDR1 is SGHKS and CDR2 is YYEKEE (reference sequence). The CDR3 has 12 residues.

The chain couples TRBV5-4 to TRBJ2-1; 8 nucleotides match TRBD1. There are 16 residues in the CDR3. The ends lost 3 bases at V and 0 bases at J; junction bases unmatched: 5. Germline V lookup: CDR1 SGHNT, CDR2 YYREEE (reference sequence). CDR3 in DNA: TGTGCCAGCAGCTCCCGGACAGGGAACTCCTACAATGAGCAGTTCTTC. Translating gives CASSSRTGNSYNEQFF.

V usage is TRBV6-2 or TRBV6-3 and J usage is TRBJ2-5; D gene ambiguous. This CDR3 region has 13 residues. In germline, CDR1 is MNHEY, CDR2 SVGEGT. V was pared by 6 bases and J by 4 bases, with 12 bases between. CDR3 sequence (DNA): TGTGCCAGCAGCCCCCATGTCCCAGAGACCCAGTACTTC. Amino acids: CASSPHVPETQYF.

The V call is TRBV9, the J call TRBJ2-7, with a possible D match to TRBD2 (5 bases). V was shortened by 0 bases and J by 0 bases, with 13 bases between the two germline ends. The CDR3 has 16 residues. The V gene's germline CDR1 is SGDLS and CDR2 YYNGEE. The CDR3 bases are TGTGCCAGCAGCGTAGCCGGAGGTTCGAGCTCCTACGAGCAGTACTTC. The encoded protein is CASSVAGGSSSYEQYF.

The rearrangement uses TRBV9 and TRBJ1-6, with D hard to call. The CDR3 extends over 15 amino acids. Per germline, CDR1 SGDLS and CDR2 YYNGEE. The germline V and J ends were trimmed by 2 bases and 14 bases, with 20 bases remaining between them. CDR3 sequence: CASSVFSTGSFSLHF. CDR3 bases: TGTGCCAGCAGCGTTTTTTCTACGGGGAGTTTCTCCCTCCACTTT.

The V gene is TRBV12-3 or TRBV12-4, the J gene TRBJ1-1; 7 nucleotides line up with TRBD1. The CDR3 covers 13 residues. The V gene end was trimmed by 3 bases and the J gene end by 3 bases; junction bases not matched to a gene: 1. The CDR3 nucleotides read TGTGCCAGCAGTTTCCAGGGGGACACTGAAGCTTTCTTT. It codes for CASSFQGDTEAFF.

This chain joins TRBV19 and TRBJ1-4; the D is unclear. With 5 bases removed from V and 2 bases from J, the gap between germline ends came to 12 bases. The CDR3 loop spans 15 amino acids. CDR1 and CDR2 (germline): LNHDA, SQIVND (reference sequence). The DNA of the CDR3 is TGTGCCAGTAGTCCCAATCGGGTTACTAATGAAAAACTGTTTTTT. This translates into CASSPNRVTNEKLFF.

The chain joins TRBV4-1 to TRBJ1-1, with D possibly matching TRBD1 (5 bases). Deletions cut 0 bases from V and 7 bases from J, with 9 bases between. Germline loops: CDR1 MGHRA, CDR2 YSYEKL. CDR3 length equals 13 residues. The CDR3 sequence: CASSQERGVEAFF. The CDR3 DNA reads TGCGCCAGCAGCCAAGAGCGGGGGGTTGAAGCTTTCTTT.

The chain joins TRBV11-1 to TRBJ2-1; TRBD1 might be the D (7 bases). The V end lost 0 bases, the J end lost 9 bases, and 12 bases lay between the germline ends. Germline assignment: CDR1 SGHAT and CDR2 FQDESV (reference sequence). The CDR3 covers 14 residues. The CDR3 protein is CASSLATRGAEQFF. Written as DNA, the CDR3 is TGTGCCAGCAGCTTAGCCACCAGGGGGGCTGAGCAGTTCTTC.

The rearrangement uses TRBV29-1 and TRBJ1-1; 7 bases align to TRBD1. There are 14 residues in the CDR3. V shed 5 bases and J 4 bases; nucleotides not matched to a gene: 10. The germline gives CDR1 SQVTM, CDR2 ANQGSEA. In DNA form, the CDR3 reads TGCAGCGTTTCGGTACAGGGGTCCAGCACTGAAGCTTTCTTT. It yields the protein CSVSVQGSSTEAFF. Looking up the rest from reference TRBV29-1 and TRBJ1-1 gives the full variable domain: SAVISQKPSRDICQRGTSLTIQCQVDSQVTMMFWYRQQPGQSLTLIATANQGSEATYESGFVIDKFPISRPNLTFSTLTVSNMSPEDSSIYLCSVSVQGSSTEAFFGQGTRLTVV.

CDR3 sequence: CASSEAGVTGELFF. The DNA of the CDR3 is TGTGCCAGCAGTGAAGCAGGGGTAACCGGGGAGCTGTTTTTT. The gene calls are TRBV6-1 and TRBJ2-2; TRBD1 is a possible D gene (5 bases). There are 14 residues in the CDR3. V was shortened by 0 bases and J by 5 bases, with 7 bases between the two germline ends. Germline V gene lookup returns CDR1 MNHNS and CDR2 SASEGT.